Listed here are 21 T cell receptor beta chains from one sample, sequenced in a study of breast tumors, draining lymph nodes, adjacent tissues. Breast cancer patients provided tissue from their axillary draining lymph nodes. TCRdb passed the multiplex PCR reads through MiXCR, listing each CDR3 protein once. In the table there are 130,000 or so distinct CDR3 sequences, around 20% of which are singletons. The sample taken for sequencing was axillary lymph node tissue. These receptors came from a female donor with breast cancer. Some clones in this sample may be carry-over from other donors' samples.

Details on this clonotype: This may stem from a read error, because a much larger clone lies one nucleotide away. The rearrangement links TRBV12-3 or TRBV12-4 to TRBJ2-3, with D perhaps TRBD2 (5 bases). The CDR3 totals 12 residues. The CDR3 DNA reads TGTGCCAGCGCAGCCCTGAGGGATACGCCGTATTTT. Its translation: CASAALRDTPYF.

This clonotype was found many times. The rearrangement links TRBV15 to TRBJ1-3; 7 bases match TRBD1. With 0 bases clipped from V and 4 bases from J, the junction kept 9 bases outside the gene matches. The CDR3 extends over 17 amino acids. CDR1 is LNHNV and CDR2 is YYDKDF in the germline V gene (reference sequence). The CDR3 protein is CATSRDLGGGEGNTIYF. The DNA for the CDR3 is TGTGCCACCAGCAGAGATCTAGGAGGGGGCGAGGGAAACACCATATATTTT. Variable domain in full (rest from reference TRBV15 and TRBJ1-3): DAMVIQNPRYQVTQFGKPVTLSCSQTLNHNVMYWYQQKSSQAPKLLFHYYDKDFNNEADTPDNFQSRRPNTSFCFLDIRSPGLGDTAMYLCATSRDLGGGEGNTIYFGEGSWLTVV.

This clonotype was recorded at least ten times. The chain uses TRBV3-1 and TRBJ2-7, with 8 nucleotides matching TRBD2. The CDR3 length is 14 residues. Per the germline V gene, CDR1 is LGHDT and CDR2 is YNNKEL (reference sequence). V lost 1 base, J lost 3 bases, and 2 bases stayed unmatched. The CDR3 here is CASSQAGGVYEQYF. The CDR3, as DNA: TGTGCCAGCAGCCAAGCGGGAGGGGTCTACGAGCAGTACTTC.

This clonotype was counted ten times or more. The chain links TRBV4-2 to TRBJ2-3; 14 bases line up with TRBD2. V was clipped by 0 bases and J by 0 bases; unmatched bases: 8. The CDR3 totals 20 residues. CDR1 is LGHNA, CDR2 YNFKEQ, per germline. The CDR3: CASSQDERTSGRSSTDTQYF. CDR3 DNA sequence: TGTGCCAGCAGCCAAGATGAGAGGACTAGCGGGAGGTCTAGCACAGATACGCAGTATTTT.

Comments on this clonotype: Just one base apart from a much larger clone, this may be a read error. The chain has TRBV7-9 and TRBJ2-7; 12 nucleotides match TRBD2. The CDR3 has 15 residues. Germline CDR1 SEHNR, CDR2 FQNEAQ (reference sequence). CDR3 amino acids: CASSLVTSGSDEQCF. CDR3 in DNA: TGTGCCAGCAGCTTAGTGACTAGCGGGAGCGACGAGCAGTGCTTC.

This clonotype was seen many times. The rearrangement joins TRBV14 to TRBJ2-7, with 13 bases that match TRBD2. The germline V gene encodes CDR1 SGHDN and CDR2 FVKESK. The CDR3 length is 18 residues. J was trimmed by 3 bases and V by 3 bases; bases with no gene match: 11. CDR3 sequence reads: CASSQGLAGYKPLYEQYF. The CDR3 nucleotides are TGTGCCAGCAGCCAGGGACTAGCGGGATACAAACCCCTCTACGAGCAGTACTTC.

The V gene is TRBV2, the J gene TRBJ2-7; D not certain. Germline-derived CDR1 and CDR2 are SNHLY and FYNNEI. CDR3 size: 13 residues. The V and J ends lost 5 bases and 5 bases respectively, with 13 bases between them. CDR3 coding DNA: TGTGCCAGCAGTCTAAAGTTAATTAACGAGCAGTACTTC. This gives the protein CASSLKLINEQYF. Filled out from reference TRBV2 and TRBJ2-7, the complete variable domain reads EPEVTQTPSHQVTQMGQEVILRCVPISNHLYFYWYRQILGQKVEFLVSFYNNEISEKSEIFDDQFSVERPDGSNFTLKIRSTKLEDSAMYFCASSLKLINEQYFGPGTRLTVT.

Details on this clonotype: A junction end diverges from the germline sequence, so it may reflect a read error. The chain recombines TRBV24-1 with TRBJ2-3; 8 bases agree with TRBD1. There are 15 residues in the CDR3. Germline V gene sequence: CDR1 KGHDR, CDR2 SFDVKD. CDR3 residues: CAASETGGAQATQYF. The CDR3 nucleotides read TGTGCCGCCAGTGAAACAGGGGGAGCACAGGCTACGCAGTATTTT.

As regards this clonotype: A much larger clone differs from this one at a single base, so this may be a read error. The chain combines TRBV15 with TRBJ1-5; D not certain. The CDR3 sequence is 15 residues long. CDR1 is LNHNV, CDR2 YYDKDF, per germline (reference sequence). Trimming stripped 2 bases from V and 6 bases from J, with 14 bases between. This chain's CDR3 is CATSRPRDISQPQHF. CDR3 DNA: TGTGCCACCAGCAGACCGCGCGACATCTCTCAGCCCCAGCATTTT.

This clonotype was found many times. This chain joins TRBV30 and TRBJ1-5; 9 positions agree with TRBD1. The CDR3 is 13 amino acids. V dropped 5 bases and J dropped 5; count of bases not matched to a gene: 4. Germline CDR1 GTSNPN, CDR2 SVGIG (reference sequence). The CDR3 DNA is TGTGCCTGGTCACAGGGGGCGGATCAGCCCCAGCATTTT. Its translation is CAWSQGADQPQHF.

This clonotype was counted at least ten times. The rearrangement links TRBV5-1 to TRBJ2-5, with 8 positions matching TRBD1. J lost 5 bases, V lost 1 base, and 10 bases had no gene match. This CDR3 is 16 amino acids long. The germline gives CDR1 SGHRS, CDR2 YFSETQ. The DNA for the CDR3 is TGCGCCAGCAGCTTGTCAGGACAGGGATCTATGGAGACCCAGTACTTC. Its translation: CASSLSGQGSMETQYF.

This clonotype was detected many times. The CDR3 here is CASSLRGTGGSNEQFF. The CDR3 DNA follows: TGTGCCAGCAGCTTAAGGGGGACAGGGGGCTCCAATGAGCAGTTCTTC. The chain combines TRBV7-9 with TRBJ2-1, with TRBD1 identical over 12 bases. Germline CDR1 reads SEHNR; CDR2 reads FQNEAQ (reference sequence). V lost 2 bases and J lost 6; bases outside the gene matches: 5. CDR3 length equals 16 residues. Full variable domain (rest looked up from reference TRBV7-9 and TRBJ2-1): DTGVSQNPRHKITKRGQNVTFRCDPISEHNRLYWYRQTLGQGPEFLTYFQNEAQLEKSRLLSDRFSAERPKGSFSTLEIQRTEQGDSAMYLCASSLRGTGGSNEQFFGPGTRLTVL.

With regard to this clonotype: Since a much larger clone is just one base distant, this may be a read error. A read error is likely, as this CDR3 ends without the conserved phenylalanine or tryptophan. The CDR3 is CSVRERETQYL. The CDR3 coding sequence is TGCAGCGTGCGGGAGCGGGAGACCCAGTACCTC. V is TRBV29-1 and J is TRBJ2-5; 7 bases agree with TRBD2. V dropped 6 bases and J dropped 5; count of bases not matched to a gene: 3. Germline loops: CDR1 SQVTM, CDR2 ANQGSEA. The CDR3 has 11 amino acids.

This clonotype showed up many times. The gene calls are TRBV7-2 and TRBJ2-3; TRBD1 matches at 7 bases. This CDR3 comprises 15 residues. Germline CDR1 SGHTA, CDR2 FQGNSA. Trimming cost V 4 bases and J 2 bases; bases outside gene matches: 6. The CDR3 spells CASSSGQTFTDTQYF. The CDR3 DNA sequence: TGTGCCAGCAGCTCGGGACAGACCTTCACAGATACGCAGTATTTT.

There are many counts of this clonotype. The chain links TRBV12-3 or TRBV12-4 to TRBJ2-7; 14 bases align to TRBD2. CDR3 length: 20 amino acids. V trimming: 1 base; J trimming: 1 base; junction bases outside the gene matches: 12. The CDR3 loop reads CASSLVGTGLAGGRSYEQYF. As DNA, the CDR3 is TGTGCCAGCAGTTTAGTAGGAACAGGACTAGCGGGAGGTCGATCCTACGAGCAGTACTTC.

This clonotype came up many times. The chain combines TRBV2 with TRBJ2-1; TRBD2 matches at 13 bases. This CDR3 is 15 amino acids long. Germline V CDR1 and CDR2: SNHLY, FYNNEI. The ends lost 6 bases at V and 8 bases at J; junction bases unmatched: 7. For the CDR3, the DNA is TGTGCCAGCAGGGGGGGGACTAGCGGGACCGATGAGCAGTTCTTC. The encoded protein is CASRGGTSGTDEQFF.

In the case of this clonotype: This clone may be a read error of a much larger clone one base away. V is TRBV5-8 and J is TRBJ2-1, with TRBD2 identical over 8 bases. Germline lookup yields CDR1 SGHTS and CDR2 YDEGEE. The CDR3 is 17 residues long. J gave up 4 bases and V 0 bases, and 9 bases lay outside the gene matches. The DNA for the CDR3 is TGTGCCAGCAGCTTGGAGACTAGCGAGAGCCTTTACAATGAGCAGTTCTTC. Its protein is CASSLETSESLYNEQFF. The full variable domain, completed using reference TRBV5-8 and TRBJ2-1, is EAGVTQSPTHLIKTRGQQATLRCSPISGHTSVYWYQQALGLGLQFLLWYDEGEERNRGNFPPRFSGRQFPNYSSELNVNALELEDSALYLCASSLETSESLYNEQFFGPGTRLTVL.

This clonotype appeared a single time. One base away lies a much larger clone, so this may be a sequencing read error. This chain connects TRBV15 to TRBJ2-1; tentative D call: TRBD1 (7 bases). CDR1 and CDR2 from the germline V gene are LNHNV and YYDKDF (reference sequence). The CDR3 runs 13 residues. The CDR3: CAVRAGGYNGQFF. DNA of the CDR3: TGTGCCGTTAGGGCAGGGGGGTACAATGGGCAGTTCTTC.

The rearrangement links TRBV27 to TRBJ1-5, with D maybe TRBD1 (6 bases). CDR1 MNHEY and CDR2 SMNVEV come from the germline V gene (reference sequence). Trimming took off 7 bases at V and 4 bases at J, with 23 bases between the two ends. The CDR3 sequence is 17 residues long. This CDR3 reads CASKGGGPPEKNQPQHF. CDR3 bases: TGTGCCAGCAAGGGGGGGGGGCCCCCGGAGAAAAATCAGCCCCAGCATTTT.

This clonotype was detected ten times or more. The chain links TRBV29-1 to TRBJ2-7; TRBD2 is a possible D gene (6 bases). The V gene's germline CDR1 is SQVTM and CDR2 ANQGSEA. V was trimmed by 6 bases and J by 2 bases, leaving 17 bases between them. This CDR3 region has 14 residues. The CDR3 sequence: CSVFSGEAPYEQYF. CDR3 DNA: TGCAGCGTCTTTTCGGGGGAGGCACCCTACGAGCAGTACTTC.

In its sample, this clonotype was seen many times. The CDR3 region is CASSPGTGLTNEQFF. CDR3 sequence (DNA): TGTGCCAGCAGCCCAGGGACAGGCCTTACGAATGAGCAGTTCTTC. The chain has TRBV12-3 or TRBV12-4 and TRBJ2-1; 8 bases match TRBD1. This CDR3 has 15 residues. V dropped 6 bases and J dropped 7; count of bases not matched to a gene: 11.